This T cell receptor (beta chain) originates from a study of blood T cell repertoires in COVID-19. At the level of the study: The origin of the acute and convalescent COVID-19 samples was the United States, Italy and Spain. Nucleic acid was either cDNA or gDNA, and it came from T cells, B-cell-depleted T cells, or PBMCs.

Authors' analysis steps: Scientists estimated how many nucleated cells there were by amplifying reference gene primers. The protocol was immunoSEQ multiplex PCR, while the TCRdb copy is restricted to in-frame clones and leaves out a portion. Clone size and the V and J calls come from that table; the DNA yielded D and trimming. The sample lists 450,000 or so clones, less than 95% occurring once. Germline-derived CDR1 and CDR2 are SEHNR and FQNEAQ (reference sequence). V dropped 4 bases and J dropped 3 bases, with 10 bases sitting between them. This CDR3 is built from 13 residues. Participants, 18 to 89 years old, spanned around 25 US areas.

The V and J genes are TRBV7-9 and TRBJ2-7, with a tentative D call TRBD2 (6 bases). This TCR came from a man aged 18 to 30 who had recovered from COVID-19. Input material: PBMCs or T cells enriched from blood (not recorded which). CDR3 sequence: CASSSDYHYEQYF. CDR3 bases: TGTGCCAGCAGCTCGGACTACCACTACGAGCAGTACTTC.